This T cell receptor beta chain was found in a study of control samples from healthy donors and cancer patients. Worth noting for this clone: Additional DNA sequences in this sample encode the identical CDR3.

The CDR3 covers 11 residues. Germline V gene lookup returns CDR1 SGHRS and CDR2 YFSETQ. Trimming left V 4 bases short and J 7 bases short, with 6 bases between. Assay used: immunoSEQ multiplex PCR; TCRdb lists only in-frame clones, some missing. The table lists 100,000 to 150,000 clones, over 80% of them singletons. The chain carries TRBV5-1 and TRBJ2-1; D ambiguous. The source is a woman between 50 and 59 years old in good health. The sequencing input was blood. The CDR3 spells CASSQRNEQFF. The CDR3 DNA is TGCGCCAGCAGCCAACGAAATGAGCAGTTCTTC.